This T cell receptor (beta chain) is drawn from a study of shared clonotypes between healthy human individuals. The wider study: The study used three CD4 naive, three CD4 memory, two CD8 naive and one CD8 memory plate per donor.

The study, taken as a whole, reports: Rarefaction exposed incomplete sorted-subset sequencing despite large depth. Larger richness was generally estimated for naive than memory subsets.

Repertoires were generated with immunoSEQ multiplex PCR, while TCRdb's copy carries only in-frame clones and drops some. The sample lists hundreds of thousands of clones, around 96% seen once, with approximately 0.06% in the top ten. This clone was observed a handful of times. The antigen remains unidentified. Relative to the germline gene, one junction end is altered; a read error may explain this. The CDR3 has 17 amino acids. Germline CDR1 reads LNHDA; CDR2 reads SQIVND (reference sequence). Healthy and HIV-negative, the adult donors had no recent acute infections or vaccinations. The source is a woman in her 30s in good health. The chain employs TRBV19 and TRBJ1-3; 8 nucleotides agree with TRBD1. Material: naive CD4+ T cells sorted from blood. Subset: CD45RA+ positively selected. Here the CDR3 DNA reads TGTGCCAGTAGCCCTACACTCACCGGGACAGGTGGAAACACCACATATTTT. This sequence encodes CASSPTLTGTGGNTTYF. The full variable domain, rest sourced from reference TRBV19 and TRBJ1-3, is DGGITQSPKYLFRKEGQNVTLSCEQNLNHDAMYWYRQDPGQGLRLIYYSQIVNDFQKGDIAEGYSVSREKKESFPLTVTSAQKNPTAFYLCASSPTLTGTGGNTTYFGEGSWLTVV.